This T cell receptor (beta chain) was recovered during a study of control samples from healthy donors and cancer patients. This clone was observed a single time. CDR1 and CDR2 from the germline V gene are SGHNT and YENEEA. CDR3 length: 15 amino acids. J gave up 1 base and V 5 bases, and 6 bases lay outside the gene matches. TCRdb's copy holds only in-frame clones and misses some; the assay was immunoSEQ multiplex PCR. The sample lists 90,000 to 150,000 clones; 70% to 90% were seen once. V gene TRBV11-3 combines with J gene TRBJ2-3; 7 positions agree with TRBD1. This TCR was recovered from a man in his forties in good health. Material: blood. CDR3 DNA: TGTGCCAGCAGCGTACAAGGGACAGGCACAGATACGCAGTATTTT. It specifies CASSVQGTGTDTQYF. Combining the CDR3 with reference TRBV11-3 and TRBJ2-3 gives the whole variable domain EAGVVQSPRYKIIEKKQPVAFWCNPISGHNTLYWYLQNLGQGPELLIRYENEEAVDDSQLPKDRFSAERLKGVDSTLKIQPAELGDSAVYLCASSVQGTGTDTQYFGPGTRLTVL.